The 9 T cell receptor beta chains below all came from one sample that was sequenced in a study of cytomegalovirus exposure and HLA in healthy donors. The PCR used 60 Vbeta and 13 Jbeta primers. The table came from immunoSEQ multiplex PCR; TCRdb's copy has only in-frame clones and leaves some out. The sample consists of 150,000 to 200,000 clones, around 78% of them appearing once. The sequenced sample consisted of PBMCs. Receptors were obtained from a woman aged 50 to 60 in good health and CMV-seropositive.

The chain combines TRBV2 with TRBJ2-7; 9 bases agree with TRBD1. CDR1 and CDR2 from the germline V gene are SNHLY and FYNNEI. V was clipped by 5 bases and J by 3 bases; unmatched bases: 11. CDR3 length: 16 amino acids. The CDR3 here is CASSSSATGGGYEQYF. The CDR3 coding sequence is TGTGCCAGCAGTTCCTCCGCGACAGGGGGAGGCTACGAGCAGTACTTC.

This sequence joins TRBV5-1 and TRBJ1-1, with a possible D match to TRBD1 (5 bases). The CDR3 consists of 14 residues. CDR1 and CDR2 (germline): SGHRS, YFSETQ. V lost 4 bases, J lost 1 base, and 11 bases lay in between. DNA of the CDR3: TGCGCCAGCAGCCCCTCTCAGGGGAACACTGAAGCTTTCTTT. Encoded protein: CASSPSQGNTEAFF.

The CDR3 DNA is TGTGCCTGGAGCTATTACTACAATGAGCAGTTCTTC. Protein sequence: CAWSYYYNEQFF. This chain links TRBV30 with TRBJ2-1; D is undetermined. Germline V gene data show CDR1 as GTSNPN and CDR2 as SVGIG (reference sequence). This CDR3 has 12 amino acids. Deletions cut 3 bases from V and 3 bases from J, with 6 bases between.

The gene calls are TRBV7-9 and TRBJ2-1, with 9 bases that match TRBD1. The junction had 5 bases not matched to a gene; V was cut back by 0 bases and J by 8 bases. Per the germline V gene, CDR1 is SEHNR and CDR2 is FQNEAQ (reference sequence). The CDR3 runs to 15 residues. CDR3 sequence reads: CASSLAGTGRDEQFF. The CDR3 DNA is TGTGCCAGCAGCTTAGCGGGGACAGGGAGGGATGAGCAGTTCTTC.

V and J are TRBV5-1 and TRBJ2-3, with D possibly matching TRBD2 (7 bases). V shed 1 base and J shed 1 base, with 13 bases lying between them. Looked up from germline, CDR1 is SGHRS and CDR2 is YFSETQ. There are 16 residues in the CDR3. Written as DNA, the CDR3 is TGCGCCAGCAGCTTGTTGCGCGGGGGCCGCACAGATACGCAGTATTTT. It is translated as CASSLLRGGRTDTQYF.

This clone has only a few counts. This chain joins TRBV7-3 and TRBJ2-3; D perhaps matches TRBD2 (6 bases). The V end was cut by 3 bases, the J end by 1 base, with 11 bases between. The germline gives CDR1 SGHTA, CDR2 FQGTGA. The CDR3 totals 15 residues. This chain's CDR3 is CASSLLGGGTDTQYF. The CDR3 DNA reads TGTGCCAGCAGCTTGCTAGGCGGGGGCACAGATACGCAGTATTTT.

This chain links TRBV14 with TRBJ2-5, with 7 bases lining up with TRBD2. The trim removed 4 bases at V and 4 bases at J, leaving 9 bases unmatched. Germline V gives CDR1 SGHDN, CDR2 FVKESK. The CDR3 spans 15 residues. The CDR3 loop reads CASSPSGTLLETQYF. CDR3 in DNA: TGTGCCAGCAGCCCAAGCGGGACTCTACTAGAGACCCAGTACTTC.

The rearrangement links TRBV19 to TRBJ1-1, with 7 bases lining up with TRBD1. In germline, CDR1 is LNHDA, CDR2 SQIVND (reference sequence). The CDR3 is made up of 14 amino acids. J was trimmed by 5 bases and V by 5 bases; bases with no gene match: 8. The CDR3 protein is CASSPPPGGTEAFF. CDR3 nucleotide sequence: TGTGCCAGTAGTCCTCCTCCAGGGGGGACTGAAGCTTTCTTT.

This rearrangement joins TRBV27 to TRBJ2-7; tentative D call: TRBD2 (5 bases). The CDR3 contains 15 residues. V was cut by 2 bases and J by 2 bases, with 13 bases left in between. Per germline, CDR1 MNHEY and CDR2 SMNVEV (reference sequence). The CDR3: CASSLASGITYEQYF. The CDR3 DNA reads as TGTGCCAGCAGTTTAGCCAGCGGCATCACCTACGAGCAGTACTTC.